What follows is one T cell receptor beta chain and its context. Its target is unknown. Germline is not matched at one junction end, which may reflect a read error. Total RNA and DNA came together from around 20-30 mg of bulk tissue without cell sorting. Treatment-naive at the time, the patients had chronic HBV infection. There are 15 residues in the CDR3. Germline V gene sequence: CDR1 SGHAT, CDR2 FQNNGV. TCR beta cDNA was prepared out of around 460 ng total RNA by means of a constant-region primer. ARM-PCR was slightly modified, and three nested multiplex PCR rounds with it gave rise to the TCR beta libraries. Primers for the first two PCR rounds were TRBV1-TRBV30 forward primers and a C-beta reverse primer (about 9 cycles per round). Using its own MiXCR run on the multiplex PCR reads, TCRdb lists one record per CDR3 protein. The sample records 100,000 to 150,000 distinct CDR3 sequences, under 65% being singletons.

The sample originates from a study of tumor-infiltrating lymphocytes in primary liver carcinoma. Notes on the study in general: Top-250-clone fractions were significantly higher in tumors than in blood (p = 0.039). Tumor region pairs outstripped tumor-adjacent and tumor-blood pairs in overlap.

The clonotype comes from a woman aged 60-75 years with primary liver carcinoma and hepatitis B virus infection. The chain is built from TRBV11-2 and TRBJ1-4, with unresolved D. The sequencing sample was made of liver tumor tissue from sampling region 3. Specified subset: tumor region T3, left-lateral pole. The CDR3 DNA reads as TGTGCCAACAGCTTCTGGGGAGCAACTAATGGAAAACTGTTATTT. It yields the protein CANSFWGATNGKLLF.